Presented here are 10 T cell receptor beta chains from one specimen sequenced in a study of T cells in Graves' hyperthyroidism and ophthalmopathy (dated by TCRdb to between 2019 and 2020). The library was generated by multiplex PCR. The listed sequencing device is Illumina HiSeq 2000. The TCR beta CDR3 regions were amplified from RNA transcripts. The first round of RT-PCR for the TCR CDR3 was performed with the HTBI primer set and the Qiagen OneStep RT-PCR kit. The public reads were run again by TCRdb, first through fastp at Q25 and then through MiXCR, and only productive beta chains were kept. Each record represents a unique CDR3 protein, reported with the most common genes and DNA among its rows. Within this sample are around 300,000 distinct CDR3 sequences, with about 15% of them counted one time only. Under 30% of the sample lies in the top ten. Sequencing input: blood. Receptor source: a woman aged 25 to 39 with Graves' hyperthyroidism.

The J gene is TRBJ2-7, the V gene TRBV3-1; D not certain. The CDR3 runs to 12 residues. Germline CDR1 reads LGHDT; CDR2 reads YNNKEL (reference sequence). The V end was cut by 1 base, the J end by 5 bases, with 6 bases between. The CDR3 bases are TGTGCCAGCAGCCAAGTCCCCCACGAGCAGTACTTC. Amino acid sequence: CASSQVPHEQYF.

This clonotype showed up just a few times. The chain combines TRBV27 with TRBJ2-1; 7 positions match TRBD2. J gave up 3 bases and V 4 bases, and 9 bases lay outside the gene matches. Germline V gives CDR1 MNHEY, CDR2 SMNVEV (reference sequence). The CDR3 length is 16 residues. For the CDR3, the DNA is TGTGCCAGCAGTTATGGGGGAGGGCCCATCTACAATGAGCAGTTCTTC. Residues: CASSYGGGPIYNEQFF.

On this clonotype: A read error may account for a junction end that differs from germline. The chain joins TRBV6-5 to TRBJ2-6; D unclear. Germline loops: CDR1 MNHEY, CDR2 SVGAGI. The CDR3 contains 14 residues. The CDR3 spells CANSFVSGANVLTF. For the CDR3, the DNA is TGTGCCAACAGTTTTGTTTCTGGGGCCAACGTCCTGACTTTC.

The CDR3 nucleotides read TGTGCCAGCAGCCAAGGCCCTGGACTAGCGGCGTCCTACGAGCAGTACTTC. Its translation is CASSQGPGLAASYEQYF. This sequence joins TRBV4-2 and TRBJ2-7, with TRBD2 matching 10 bases. The CDR3 has 17 residues. Trimming took 1 base from V and 1 from J; bases not matched to a gene: 7. CDR1 LGHNA and CDR2 YNFKEQ come from the germline V gene.

This clonotype was found many times. The rearrangement uses TRBV30 and TRBJ2-7; D ambiguous. Trimming removed 0 bases from V and 7 bases from J, with 19 bases in between. Germline-derived CDR1 and CDR2 are GTSNPN and SVGIG (reference sequence). This CDR3 comprises 15 residues. Here the CDR3 DNA reads TGTGCCTGGAGTGTAGAGAACAGTCCGCTCGTGGAGCAGTACTTC. Its translation: CAWSVENSPLVEQYF.

This clonotype was seen only a few times. CDR3 bases: TGTGCCAGCAGCTTCGACCAGGTGTTAGTTAATGAGCAGTTCTTC. It translates to CASSFDQVLVNEQFF. The V gene is TRBV13, the J gene TRBJ2-1; no definite D call. V was trimmed by 3 bases and J by 7 bases, leaving 16 bases between them. The CDR3 sequence is 15 residues long. Germline V CDR1 and CDR2: PRHDT, FYEKMQ (reference sequence).

This clonotype was observed a few times. The chain has TRBV2 and TRBJ2-5; no reliable D call. With 5 bases removed from V and 9 bases from J, the gap between germline ends came to 10 bases. Germline CDR1 is SNHLY and CDR2 is FYNNEI. This CDR3 comprises 11 residues. The CDR3 here is CASSSKVAQYF. CDR3 nucleotides: TGTGCCAGCAGTTCTAAAGTAGCCCAGTACTTC.

Only a few counts were recorded for this clonotype. The J gene is TRBJ1-5, the V gene TRBV7-9; TRBD1 is a possible D gene (6 bases). From germline, CDR1 is SEHNR and CDR2 FQNEAQ (reference sequence). CDR3 length: 15 amino acids. The V gene lost 5 bases and the J gene lost 3 bases, with 14 bases spanning the gap. The CDR3 DNA sequence: TGTGCCAGCAGCGACTCTAGGGGGGTCAATCAGCCCCAGCATTTT. Translating gives CASSDSRGVNQPQHF.

This clonotype has a count of ten or more. The V gene is TRBV12-3 or TRBV12-4, the J gene TRBJ2-5; TRBD1 aligns across 8 bases. The CDR3 extends over 16 amino acids. Trimming at V came to 5 bases and at J to 5 bases, leaving 13 bases not matched to a gene. This chain's CDR3 is CASSLTQFRGRETQYF. The CDR3 region has the DNA TGTGCCAGCAGTCTTACCCAATTCAGGGGGCGGGAGACCCAGTACTTC.

The sample holds a few counts of this clonotype. The chain uses TRBV27 and TRBJ2-7; 8 bases map to TRBD2. J lost 3 bases, V lost 8 bases, and 6 bases had no gene match. CDR1 is MNHEY, CDR2 SMNVEV, per germline (reference sequence). The CDR3 sequence is 13 residues long. Here the CDR3 reads CASGLAGIYEQYF. CDR3 nucleotide sequence: TGTGCCAGCGGGCTAGCGGGCATCTACGAGCAGTACTTC.